Shown below are 10 T cell receptor beta chains from a single sample sequenced in a study of cytomegalovirus exposure and HLA in healthy donors. 60 Vbeta and 13 Jbeta primers were used in PCR. The assay was immunoSEQ multiplex PCR, and TCRdb's table has in-frame clones only and misses some. Of tens of thousands of clones in the sample, around 76% were seen once. Sequenced sample: PBMCs. All receptors come from a man aged 25-40 years in good health and CMV-seropositive.

This chain uses TRBV19 with TRBJ1-3; D perhaps matches TRBD1 (5 bases). V was clipped by 8 bases and J by 2 bases, with 10 bases between them. CDR3 length equals 13 residues. Germline CDR1 reads LNHDA; CDR2 reads SQIVND (reference sequence). The CDR3 region is CASSGEAGNTIYF. CDR3 in DNA: TGTGCCAGTTCGGGGGAGGCTGGAAACACCATATATTTT.

The chain joins TRBV6-6 to TRBJ1-3; TRBD1 might be the D (6 bases). The V gene's germline CDR1 is MNHNY and CDR2 SVGAGI (reference sequence). V was trimmed by 6 bases and J by 0 bases, leaving 12 bases between them. This CDR3 is built from 15 residues. The CDR3 region is CASSVDSNSGNTIYF. CDR3 in DNA: TGTGCCAGCAGCGTGGACAGCAACTCTGGAAACACCATATATTTT.

The chain is built from TRBV2 and TRBJ2-7, with D unclear. The CDR3 runs 13 residues. From germline, CDR1 is SNHLY and CDR2 FYNNEI. The ends were cut back, 0 bases at V and 2 bases at J, with 5 bases in the middle. The CDR3 DNA sequence: TGTGCCAGCAGTGAAGCTGGAGCCTACGAGCAGTACTTC. This translates into CASSEAGAYEQYF. Full variable domain (outside the CDR3, taken from reference TRBV2 and TRBJ2-7): EPEVTQTPSHQVTQMGQEVILRCVPISNHLYFYWYRQILGQKVEFLVSFYNNEISEKSEIFDDQFSVERPDGSNFTLKIRSTKLEDSAMYFCASSEAGAYEQYFGPGTRLTVT.

CDR3 nucleotide sequence: TGCGCCAGCAGCTTGGCCATCCAGAACACTGAAGCTTTCTTT. As protein: CASSLAIQNTEAFF. The chain uses TRBV5-1 and TRBJ1-1; D is unresolved. This CDR3 comprises 14 residues. Germline CDR1 SGHRS, CDR2 YFSETQ. Trimming pared 0 bases from V and 1 base from J, leaving 7 bases between.

The chain employs TRBV14 and TRBJ2-7; 7 bases fit TRBD2. After removal of 4 bases from V and 0 bases from J, the junction contained 9 bases not matched to a gene. Germline assignment: CDR1 SGHDN and CDR2 FVKESK. The CDR3 totals 16 residues. For the CDR3, the DNA is TGTGCCAGCAGCCCCTTAAGCGGGGATAGCTCCTACGAGCAGTACTTC. Translation gives CASSPLSGDSSYEQYF.

Written as DNA, the CDR3 is TGCGCCAGCAGCCAAGACGTCTTGGGGACTAGCGGGGGGTACGAGCAGTACTTC. Protein product: CASSQDVLGTSGGYEQYF. The V and J genes are TRBV4-1 and TRBJ2-7, with 15 bases identical to TRBD2. Germline V gene data show CDR1 as MGHRA and CDR2 as YSYEKL. The CDR3 has 18 amino acids. V lost 0 bases and J lost 4; bases outside the gene matches: 7.

The chain is built from TRBV11-2 and TRBJ2-7; 10 bases agree with TRBD2. V was clipped by 0 bases and J by 3 bases; unmatched bases: 2. Germline V gene lookup returns CDR1 SGHAT and CDR2 FQNNGV. This CDR3 has 15 residues. The CDR3 reads CASSLDSGGNYEQYF. CDR3 coding DNA: TGTGCCAGCAGCTTAGATAGCGGGGGGAACTACGAGCAGTACTTC.

The rearrangement links TRBV7-2 to TRBJ2-1, with D hard to call. The germline V gene encodes CDR1 SGHTA and CDR2 FQGNSA. CDR3 length: 12 residues. Trimming removed 7 bases from V and 6 bases from J, with 10 bases in between. The CDR3 nucleotides read TGTGCCAGCAACTACCCGTTCAATGAGCAGTTCTTC. Translating it yields CASNYPFNEQFF.

The chain carries TRBV6-6 and TRBJ1-5; 8 nucleotides match TRBD1. The germline V gene encodes CDR1 MNHNY and CDR2 SVGAGI (reference sequence). The V segment lost 6 bases and the J segment 5 bases; nucleotides outside the gene matches: 0. The CDR3 has 12 residues. The CDR3 loop reads CASRTGDQPQHF. The CDR3 region has the DNA TGTGCCAGCAGGACAGGGGATCAGCCCCAGCATTTT.

V usage is TRBV19 and J usage is TRBJ1-2; no firm D call. Per the germline V gene, CDR1 is LNHDA and CDR2 is SQIVND (reference sequence). Deletions cut 6 bases from V and 5 bases from J, with 16 bases between. This CDR3 is built from 14 residues. CDR3 bases: TGTGCCAGTAGCTTTCAGAGGACTGCTTATGGCTACACCTTC. This gives the protein CASSFQRTAYGYTF.